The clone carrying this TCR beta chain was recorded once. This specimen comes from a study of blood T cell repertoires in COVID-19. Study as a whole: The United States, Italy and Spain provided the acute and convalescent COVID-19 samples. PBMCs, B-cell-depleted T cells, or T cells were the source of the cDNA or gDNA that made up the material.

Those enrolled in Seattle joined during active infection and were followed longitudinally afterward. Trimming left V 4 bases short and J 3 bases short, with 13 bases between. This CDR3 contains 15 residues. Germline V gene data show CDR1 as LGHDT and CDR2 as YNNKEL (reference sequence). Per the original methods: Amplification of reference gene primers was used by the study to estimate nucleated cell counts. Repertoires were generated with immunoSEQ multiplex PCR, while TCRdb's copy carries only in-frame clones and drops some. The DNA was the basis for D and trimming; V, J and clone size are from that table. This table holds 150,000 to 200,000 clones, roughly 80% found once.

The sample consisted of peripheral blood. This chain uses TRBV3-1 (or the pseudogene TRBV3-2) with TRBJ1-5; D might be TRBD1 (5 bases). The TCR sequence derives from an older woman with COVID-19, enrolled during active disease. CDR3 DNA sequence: TGTGCCAGCAGCCTGGACACTGGGTTCAATCAGCCCCAGCATTTT. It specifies CASSLDTGFNQPQHF.